The clone carrying this TCR beta chain appeared a few times. What it binds is unknown. The data belong to a study of CD8 T cells in ankylosing spondylitis. Broader study findings: Certain motif variants had earlier been reported in reactive arthritis synovial fluid and blood. A TCR beta motif of roughly eight highly homologous variants appeared characteristic of ankylosing spondylitis blood.

Researchers built TCR beta libraries using quantitative 5'-RACE with molecular barcodes. Using its own MiXCR run on the 5' RACE reads, TCRdb lists one record per CDR3 protein. This sample yields more than 600,000 distinct CDR3 sequences, of which about 20% are seen a single time; about a fifth belongs to the top ten. Germline V gene lookup returns CDR1 DFQATT and CDR2 SNEGSKA (reference sequence). The V gene lost 1 base and the J gene lost 5 bases, with 17 bases spanning the gap. The CDR3 contains 16 residues. The TCR comes from a male donor with ankylosing spondylitis. The sequenced sample consisted of blood, either unsorted or a sorted T cell fraction (not recorded which). The rearrangement links TRBV20-1 to TRBJ2-2; the D gene is possibly TRBD1 (6 bases). The CDR3: CSARATGLIGTGELFF. The CDR3 nucleotides read TGCAGTGCTAGAGCTACAGGGTTGATAGGAACCGGGGAGCTGTTTTTT.